The 22 T cell receptor beta chains presented below share a single source sample, sequenced in a study of blood T cell repertoires in COVID-19. The table came from immunoSEQ multiplex PCR; TCRdb's copy has only in-frame clones and leaves some out. The profile shows under 130,000 clones, approximately 89% of them singletons. Sequencing input: peripheral blood. Receptor source: a woman older than 75 in a cohort sampled during active COVID-19.

This sequence joins TRBV25-1 and TRBJ1-1, with D possibly being TRBD1 (6 bases). The germline gives CDR1 MGHDK, CDR2 SYGVNS. Trimming pared 7 bases from V and 3 bases from J, leaving 12 bases between. This CDR3 has 13 amino acids. CDR3 region: CASTLQGYTEAFF. The CDR3 DNA is TGTGCCAGCACCCTACAGGGTTACACTGAAGCTTTCTTT. The full variable domain, completed using reference TRBV25-1 and TRBJ1-1, is EADIYQTPRYLVIGTGKKITLECSQTMGHDKMYWYQQDPGMELHLIHYSYGVNSTEKGDLSSESTVSRIRTEHFPLTLESARPSHTSQYLCASTLQGYTEAFFGQGTRLTVV.

V usage is TRBV30 and J usage is TRBJ1-5; 7 bases fit TRBD1. CDR3 size: 15 residues. The junction had 14 bases not matched to a gene; V was cut back by 5 bases and J by 7 bases. Germline CDR1 GTSNPN, CDR2 SVGIG (reference sequence). CDR3: CAWQKDRVGGQPQHF. The DNA for the CDR3 is TGTGCCTGGCAAAAAGACAGGGTGGGGGGACAGCCCCAGCATTTT.

The chain has TRBV5-6 and TRBJ2-2; 14 nucleotides agree with TRBD2. The CDR3 covers 17 residues. The V gene end was trimmed by 0 bases and the J gene end by 4 bases; junction bases not matched to a gene: 2. In germline, CDR1 is SGHDT, CDR2 YYEEEE. DNA of the CDR3: TGTGCCAGCAGCTTGGGACTAGCGGGGGGGACCACCGGGGAGCTGTTTTTT. Amino acids: CASSLGLAGGTTGELFF.

The gene calls are TRBV2 and TRBJ2-2; tentatively, D is TRBD1 (5 bases). The CDR3 is 14 residues long. Per the germline V gene, CDR1 is SNHLY and CDR2 is FYNNEI. V was clipped by 7 bases and J by 2 bases, with 11 bases between them. This chain's CDR3 is CASTPGINTGELFF. In nucleotides, the CDR3 is TGTGCCAGCACCCCAGGGATAAACACCGGGGAGCTGTTTTTT. The full variable domain, its missing parts supplied by reference TRBV2 and TRBJ2-2, is EPEVTQTPSHQVTQMGQEVILRCVPISNHLYFYWYRQILGQKVEFLVSFYNNEISEKSEIFDDQFSVERPDGSNFTLKIRSTKLEDSAMYFCASTPGINTGELFFGEGSRLTVL.

The chain carries TRBV5-1 and TRBJ2-1, with 7 bases matching TRBD2. V shed 2 bases and J 0 bases; nucleotides not matched to a gene: 5. The CDR3 runs 16 residues. Germline V gene lookup returns CDR1 SGHRS and CDR2 YFSETQ. The CDR3 nucleotides read TGCGCCAGCAGCTTAACGGGGGGTAACTCCTACAATGAGCAGTTCTTC. Translating gives CASSLTGGNSYNEQFF.

The chain couples TRBV7-2 to TRBJ2-1; tentatively, D is TRBD1 (6 bases). The germline CDR1 and CDR2 sequences are SGHTA and FQGNSA. Between the trimmed V and J ends, which lost 3 bases and 2 bases, there was a span of 11 bases. This CDR3 is 15 amino acids long. The CDR3 coding sequence is TGTGCCAGCAGCTTTACCGGGACACCCTACAATGAGCAGTTCTTC. Translated, it gives CASSFTGTPYNEQFF.

V and J are TRBV18 and TRBJ2-6; 7 nucleotides agree with TRBD1. In germline, CDR1 is KGHSH, CDR2 LQKENI. V was clipped by 4 bases and J by 0 bases; unmatched bases: 6. The CDR3 covers 17 residues. CDR3 nucleotides: TGTGCCAGCTCACTGGACAGGTTATACTCTGGGGCCAACGTCCTGACTTTC. It codes for CASSLDRLYSGANVLTF.

This sequence joins TRBV12-3 or TRBV12-4 and TRBJ1-6; 7 bases fit TRBD1. V lost 5 bases, J lost 7 bases, and 2 bases stayed unmatched. The CDR3 sequence is 13 residues long. In nucleotides, the CDR3 is TGTGCCAGCAGTGGACAGGCGAATTCACCCCTCCACTTT. Its protein product is CASSGQANSPLHF.

Concerning this clone: The junction shows a germline mismatch at one end, possibly a read error. The V call is TRBV3-1 (or the pseudogene TRBV3-2), the J call TRBJ2-5; 10 bases map to TRBD2. Germline values: CDR1 LGHDT, CDR2 YNNKEL (reference sequence). The CDR3 runs to 14 residues. CDR3 coding DNA: TGTGCCAGCAGCCAAGTGGGACTAGCGACCGAATTGCACTTC. This gives the protein CASSQVGLATELHF.

This clone has a handful of counts. The CDR3 bases are TGTGCCAGCTGGGCGGGGAACAATCAGCCCCAGCATTTT. It encodes CASWAGNNQPQHF. J is TRBJ1-5 and V is TRBV6-5; D uncertain. Trimming cost V 8 bases and J 3 bases, with 11 bases left between them. CDR1 MNHEY and CDR2 SVGAGI come from the germline V gene. The CDR3 covers 13 residues.

The rearrangement joins TRBV9 to TRBJ2-1; D unresolved. The CDR3 has 14 amino acids. Germline V lookup: CDR1 SGDLS, CDR2 YYNGEE. The ends were cut back, 0 bases at V and 9 bases at J, with 13 bases in the middle. The CDR3 DNA sequence: TGTGCCAGCAGCGTAGACTCTGTGGGCACTGAGCAGTTCTTC. Amino acid sequence: CASSVDSVGTEQFF.

This clone is a singleton in its sample. The CDR3 protein is CASRRGDRGNYGYTF. The DNA of the CDR3 is TGTGCCAGCAGAAGGGGGGACAGGGGGAACTATGGCTACACCTTC. J is TRBJ1-2 and V is TRBV6-5; 11 bases are a match to TRBD1. The CDR3 is made up of 15 amino acids. The germline CDR1 and CDR2 sequences are MNHEY and SVGAGI. Germline trimming cut 6 bases from V and 2 bases from J; bases unmatched to any gene: 5.

V usage is TRBV19 and J usage is TRBJ2-1, with D possibly matching TRBD1 (6 bases). CDR3 length: 11 amino acids. The germline V gene encodes CDR1 LNHDA and CDR2 SQIVND (reference sequence). Between the trimmed V and J ends, which lost 4 bases and 10 bases, there was a span of 8 bases. The chain's CDR3 is CASSTGTEQFF. Written as DNA, the CDR3 is TGTGCCAGTAGTACCGGGACAGAGCAGTTCTTC.

The genes are TRBV12-5 and TRBJ2-1, with TRBD2 identical over 8 bases. This CDR3 has 16 amino acids. Losses at the gene ends were 5 bases for V and 0 bases for J; bases not matched to a gene: 6. Per the germline V gene, CDR1 is LGHNT and CDR2 is FRNRAP. CDR3 loop: CASGAQTSASYNEQFF. For the CDR3, the DNA is TGTGCTAGTGGTGCCCAGACTAGCGCCTCCTACAATGAGCAGTTCTTC.

The chain employs TRBV19 and TRBJ1-5, with D possibly TRBD1 on 5 matching bases. Germline CDR1 and CDR2: LNHDA and SQIVND (reference sequence). The CDR3 has 16 residues. The V end was cut by 8 bases, the J end by 1 base, with 18 bases between. CDR3 sequence reads: CASSAKGKGSNQPQHF. DNA of the CDR3: TGTGCCAGTTCCGCTAAAGGAAAGGGGAGCAATCAGCCCCAGCATTTT.

In its sample, this clone was seen a few times. The genes are TRBV28 and TRBJ1-3; weak D call: TRBD1 (5 bases). The ends were cut back, 7 bases at V and 4 bases at J, with 8 bases in the middle. The CDR3 runs 12 residues. Germline CDR1 and CDR2: MDHEN and SYDVKM. The DNA for the CDR3 is TGTGCCAGCAAGGGGCCAGGAAACACCATATATTTT. The encoded protein is CASKGPGNTIYF.

This clone was seen once. The CDR3 DNA follows: TGCGCCAGCAGTGAGCGGGGTAGCCGGCAACGCCCCGACACAGATACGCAGTATTTT. As protein: CASSERGSRQRPDTDTQYF. This chain links TRBV10-2 with TRBJ2-3, with D possibly matching TRBD2 (5 bases). From germline, CDR1 is WSHSY and CDR2 SAAADI. The germline V and J ends were trimmed by 2 bases and 2 bases, with 23 bases remaining between them. The CDR3 is 19 amino acids.

This clone was seen just once. The chain employs TRBV4-1 and TRBJ1-2; D is uncertain. Per germline, CDR1 MGHRA and CDR2 YSYEKL. This CDR3 spans 14 amino acids. V lost 0 bases to trimming and J lost 4 bases, with 9 bases between them. The CDR3 DNA reads as TGCGCCAGCAGCCAAGATTACAGCCTCTATGGCTACACCTTC. Its translation is CASSQDYSLYGYTF.

The V call is TRBV7-6, the J call TRBJ1-4; D is undetermined. From germline, CDR1 is SGHVS and CDR2 FNYEAQ. With 1 base removed from V and 4 bases from J, the gap between germline ends came to 13 bases. The CDR3 is made up of 16 amino acids. The DNA for the CDR3 is TGTGCCAGCAGCTTAGGTTTACAGACAAATAATGAAAAACTGTTTTTT. Translating gives CASSLGLQTNNEKLFF.

This chain links TRBV4-2 with TRBJ2-3, with 9 bases lining up with TRBD2. The CDR3 length is 17 residues. Germline CDR1 LGHNA, CDR2 YNFKEQ. With 0 bases clipped from V and 1 base from J, the junction kept 5 bases outside the gene matches. The CDR3: CASSQEPAGGGTDTQYF. In nucleotides, the CDR3 is TGTGCCAGCAGCCAAGAACCAGCGGGAGGCGGCACAGATACGCAGTATTTT.

The J gene is TRBJ2-5, the V gene TRBV30; 13 bases match TRBD2. In germline, CDR1 is GTSNPN, CDR2 SVGIG (reference sequence). Unmatched junction bases numbered 13, after V lost 4 bases and J lost 5 bases. There are 17 residues in the CDR3. In DNA form, the CDR3 reads TGTGCCTGGACCAGGGGACTAGCGGGGCATGGGGTGGAGACCCAGTACTTC. Residues: CAWTRGLAGHGVETQYF.

The genes are TRBV27 and TRBJ2-7; TRBD1 matches at 8 bases. J was trimmed by 2 bases and V by 6 bases; bases with no gene match: 9. The germline V gene encodes CDR1 MNHEY and CDR2 SMNVEV (reference sequence). This CDR3 is built from 15 residues. Written as DNA, the CDR3 is TGTGCCAGCAGCGTTGGGCGGGACAGGCCCTACGAGCAGTACTTC. Translating it yields CASSVGRDRPYEQYF.